This T cell receptor (beta chain) came from a study of T cell repertoires in cytomegalovirus infection. Study-wide background: Public TCR beta signatures provided an indication of both CMV infection and a matching HLA type.

V gave up 5 bases and J gave up 5 bases, with 12 bases separating them. There are 13 residues in the CDR3. Study-wide results and caveats: Totalled public TCR beta family frequency picked out people who carried CMV plus the relevant HLA.

TCRdb passed the reads through MiXCR, listing each CDR3 protein once. The table includes over 100,000 distinct CDR3 sequences, around 9.1% detected once. A remark on this clonotype: Its antigen is unknown.

Source material: PBMCs, sequenced either directly or after in vitro stimulation (not recorded which). The chain employs TRBV12-3 or TRBV12-4 and TRBJ2-5; D call uncertain. The source is a human donor in good health (CMV status not recorded). Some clones in this sample may be carry-over from other donors' samples. CDR3 residues: CASSNTAGETQYF. DNA of the CDR3: TGTGCCAGCAGTAATACAGCCGGGGAGACCCAGTACTTC.